A selection of T cell receptor beta chains follows, all from one sample in a study of blood T cell repertoires in COVID-19. Assay: immunoSEQ multiplex PCR; the TCRdb copy retains only in-frame clones and omits some. This repertoire shows around 270,000 clones, 91% found once; its top ten account for approximately 2.6%. Sequencing was performed on peripheral blood. The receptors here all came from a young adult with COVID-19, enrolled during active disease. The CDR3 runs from the conserved cysteine through the conserved F or W. The order of the fields is V gene, J gene, D gene, clone size, CDR3 DNA, CDR3 protein. D genes are given only for firm matches. Size values are once, few and many counts, or a class for expanded clones, and some rows have none.

>TRBV29-1|TRBJ2-7|TRBD1|.
TGCAGCGTTGGGGGGCAGGGGGACTACGAGCAGTACTTC
CSVGGQGDYEQYF
>TRBV7-9|TRBJ2-2|TRBD1|.
TGTGCCAGCAGCACCCCGGGGACAGGGGGGCCGGCCGGGGAGCTGTTTTTT
CASSTPGTGGPAGELFF
>TRBV7-9|TRBJ2-3|.|.
TGTGCCAGCAGCTTAGGCGGGACCACAGATACGCAGTATTTT
CASSLGGTTDTQYF
>TRBV24-1|TRBJ2-7|TRBD2|.
TGTGCCTCCCAGGGAGGGAGCTCCTACGAGCAGTACTTC
CASQGGSSYEQYF
>TRBV6-5|TRBJ1-1|.|.
TGTGCCAGCAGTCAGGGGAACACTGAAGCTTTCTTT
CASSQGNTEAFF
>TRBV19|TRBJ2-1|TRBD2|.
TGTGCCAGTAGTATAGCGCCTAGCGGGAGCTACGAGCAGTTCTTC
CASSIAPSGSYEQFF
>TRBV2|TRBJ2-1|.|.
TGTGCCAGCAGTCTCGCGTCGAGCTCCTACAATGAGCAGTTCTTC
CASSLASSSYNEQFF
>TRBV5-4|TRBJ1-2|TRBD1|.
TGTGCCAGCAGCTTCGGAGACAGGGACTATGGCTACACCTTC
CASSFGDRDYGYTF
>TRBV4-3|TRBJ1-4|.|.
TGCGCCAGCAGCCAAGAGGGGCCCCCGCTTGCAACTAATGAAAAACTGTTTTTT
CASSQEGPPLATNEKLFF
>TRBV6-5|TRBJ2-7|.|once
TGTGCCAGCAGGGGCCTCTACGAGCAGTACTTC
CASRGLYEQYF
>TRBV30|TRBJ2-1|.|.
TGTGCCTGGAGCCACGGGGGGCCTGAGCAGTTCTTC
CAWSHGGPEQFF
>TRBV6-2/TRBV6-3|TRBJ2-3|.|.
TGTGCCAGCAGTTTGGCTTATCCCACAGATACGCAGTATTTT
CASSLAYPTDTQYF
>TRBV28|TRBJ2-5|TRBD1|few
TGTGCCAGCAGTTTATGGACAGGGGGCACTTCGGAGACCCAGTACTTC
CASSLWTGGTSETQYF
>TRBV4-3|TRBJ2-3|.|.
TGCGCCAGCAGCCAGTACCTGACTAGTTCGGATACGCAGTATTTT
CASSQYLTSSDTQYF
>TRBV7-2|TRBJ2-3|TRBD2|.
TGTGCCAGCAGACCTGGGACTAGCGGGACAGATACGCAGTATTTT
CASRPGTSGTDTQYF